This is a list of T cell receptor beta chains from one sample in a study of early T cells in non-severe SARS-CoV-2 infection. TCRdb passed the 5' RACE reads through MiXCR, listing each CDR3 protein once. The sample yields about 40,000 distinct CDR3 sequences, 5% to 5.5% seen once. The sequencing used whole blood, collected at baseline. These receptors all come from an adult who was a healthcare worker with PCR-confirmed SARS-CoV-2 infection or an uninfected control (not recorded which). The CDR3 runs from the conserved cysteine through the conserved F or W. The D gene is left open where the match is weak. Clone sizes are given selectively: once, few, many, or a class where the clone is expanded.

- TRBJ2-1 few TRBV19 TGTGCCAGTACTCCGGACGTAAACAATGAGCAGTTCTTC CASTPDVNNEQFF
TRBD2 TRBJ2-3 few TRBV2 TGTGCCAGCAAGCGGGACGGCGTCACAGATACGCAGTATTTT CASKRDGVTDTQYF
TRBD2 TRBJ2-7 few TRBV6-1 TGTGCCAGCAGTGATAGCGGGAGTGTTTACGAGCAGTACTTC CASSDSGSVYEQYF
- TRBJ2-5 many TRBV14 TGTGCCAGCAGCCAGGCTCCCGGAGCCCAGTACTTC CASSQAPGAQYF
- TRBJ2-7 many TRBV5-1 TGCGCCAGCAGCTTGCCCACCGAGGGGGAGCAGTACTTC CASSLPTEGEQYF
TRBD1 TRBJ1-1 few TRBV3-1 TGTGCCAGCAGCCAAGGACAGGGGGGGGAATGGACTGAAGCTTTCTTT CASSQGQGGEWTEAFF
TRBD1 TRBJ2-2 medium-sized TRBV6-2/TRBV6-3 TGTGCCAGCAGTTACCGGACAGGGCCTACGAACACCGGGGAGCTGTTTTTT CASSYRTGPTNTGELFF
- TRBJ2-1 many TRBV7-8 TGTGCCAGCAGCCCAGATCTTAAGGGGTCCTACAATGAGCAGTTCTTC CASSPDLKGSYNEQFF
TRBD1 TRBJ2-7 many TRBV4-1 TGCGCCAGCAGCCAAGAGGACAGGAGCGCCTACGAGCAGTACTTC CASSQEDRSAYEQYF
- TRBJ2-2 - TRBV7-2 TGTGCCAGCAGCTTAGAAGGGGCTACTACCGGGGAGCTGTTTTTT CASSLEGATTGELFF
- TRBJ2-3 many TRBV18 TGTGCCAGCTCACACGGACAGAGCACAGATACGCAGTATTTT CASSHGQSTDTQYF
- TRBJ1-2 few TRBV6-6 TGTGCCAGCAGTAGCATATCTGGTGGCTACACCTTC CASSSISGGYTF
- TRBJ1-3 many TRBV19 TGTGCCAGTAGTATGAGGGGGGCAGGTGGAAACACCATATATTTT CASSMRGAGGNTIYF
TRBD1 TRBJ2-3 many TRBV7-8 TGTGCCAGCAGCTCCCGGACAGGGAAGGGTTCGCAGTATTTT CASSSRTGKGSQYF
- TRBJ2-3 many TRBV7-2 TGTGCCAGCAGCTTAGACCCGACGATACGACCTACGCAGTATTTT CASSLDPTIRPTQYF
TRBD2 TRBJ2-1 many TRBV4-3 TGCGCCAGCAGCCAAGTCCCCCCGCGGGAGGGCGTCTACAATGAGCAGTTCTTC CASSQVPPREGVYNEQFF
TRBD2 TRBJ2-6 few TRBV28 TGTGCCAGCAGCCCCCCCACCTTAGCGGGGGGCTCTGGGGCCAACGTCCTGACTTTC CASSPPTLAGGSGANVLTF
TRBD1 TRBJ2-7 - TRBV12-3/TRBV12-4 TGTGCCAGCAGTTCCCGGGACAGGGGGCAATATGAGCAGTACTTC CASSSRDRGQYEQYF
- TRBJ1-2 many TRBV24-1 TGTGCCACCAGTGACCATGGCGCCGGGATATCTTTGGGAGGCTACACCTTC CATSDHGAGISLGGYTF
- TRBJ2-1 - TRBV7-9 TGTGCCAGCAGCCGCTCGTATGAGCAGTTCTTC CASSRSYEQFF
- TRBJ1-5 - TRBV7-9 TGTGCCAGCAGCTTAGAGCGAACAGGGAGCAATCAGCCCCAGCATTTT CASSLERTGSNQPQHF
- TRBJ1-1 many TRBV6-5 TGTGCCAGCAGTTACCATCGGATGAACACTGAAGCTTTCTTT CASSYHRMNTEAFF
TRBD2 TRBJ2-1 many TRBV20-1 TGCAGTGCTATTCTCGGGAGGATCACCTATGAGCAGTTCTTC CSAILGRITYEQFF
TRBD2 TRBJ2-6 few TRBV7-2 TGTGCCATAGTTACGGGAGGGCGCTCTGGGGCCAACGTCCTGACTTTC CAIVTGGRSGANVLTF
TRBD1 TRBJ1-1 - TRBV10-2 TGCGCCAGCAGTGAGTCAACAGGGGCTATGAACACTGAAGCTTTCTTT CASSESTGAMNTEAFF
TRBD2 TRBJ2-3 few TRBV20-1 TGCAGTGCTAGCCCCCTAGCGGGAGTGTATACGCAGTATTTT CSASPLAGVYTQYF
- TRBJ2-5 many TRBV7-2 TGTGCCAGCAGCTTCGGGCTAACCGTCCAAGAGACCCAGTACTTC CASSFGLTVQETQYF
- TRBJ2-2 many TRBV7-2 TGTGCCAGCAGCAAACATGGGGTATACGGGGAGCTGTTTTTT CASSKHGVYGELFF
- TRBJ1-1 few TRBV30 TGTGCCTCCACCGGGACCTCCACTGAAGCTTTCTTT CASTGTSTEAFF
TRBD2 TRBJ2-1 - TRBV11-2 TGTGCCAGCAGCTTAAGGACTAGCGGGACCCTCTACAATGAGCAGTTCTTC CASSLRTSGTLYNEQFF
- TRBJ2-1 many TRBV20-1 TGCAGTGCTAGTCCGGGACTGAACAATGAGCAGTTCTTC CSASPGLNNEQFF
TRBD2 TRBJ2-1 many TRBV28 TGCGCCAGCAGGGAAAGGACTAGCGGGGTCAATGAGCAGTTCTTC CASRERTSGVNEQFF
TRBD1 TRBJ2-5 many TRBV6-1 TGTGCCAGCAGTGACAGGACAGGGGGCCGGAACCAGTACTTC CASSDRTGGRNQYF
TRBD2 TRBJ2-7 medium-sized TRBV7-2 TGTGCCAGCAGCTTTAGAAGGGGAGGGAGCTACGAGCAGTACTTC CASSFRRGGSYEQYF
TRBD1 TRBJ1-2 many TRBV2 TGTGCCAGCAGTGACCGACAGGGGGACACCTTC CASSDRQGDTF
- TRBJ1-1 few TRBV21-1 TGTGCCAGCAGCAAAGCGGGACGAGGGAACACTGAAGCTTTCTTT CASSKAGRGNTEAFF
TRBD2 TRBJ2-1 - TRBV7-9 TGTGCCAGCAGCTCTCGGCTGGCTAGCGGGACCTACAATGAGCAGTTCTTC CASSSRLASGTYNEQFF
TRBD1 TRBJ2-3 many TRBV6-5 TGTGCCAGCAGTTACTTTGGGACAGGGGATGCAGATACGCAGTATTTT CASSYFGTGDADTQYF
- TRBJ1-5 - TRBV6-6 TGTGCCAGCAGTTACAGTCCGGCAGCTAATCAGCCCCAGCATTTT CASSYSPAANQPQHF
TRBD1 TRBJ1-6 - TRBV19 TGTGCCAGTAGTCCCCCAGGGGGCAATTCACCCCTCCACTTT CASSPPGGNSPLHF
TRBD1 TRBJ2-7 many TRBV11-2 TGTGCCAGCAGCCGTTTCGGACAGGGGACCTACGAGCAGTACTTC CASSRFGQGTYEQYF
- TRBJ2-7 few TRBV5-1 TGCGCCAGCAGCTTGGGGACAGTTTCCTACGAGCAGTACTTC CASSLGTVSYEQYF
- TRBJ1-4 many TRBV4-3 TGCGCCAGCAGCCATCTTCAAGGGGGACGGGGTGAAAAACTGTTTTTT CASSHLQGGRGEKLFF
- TRBJ2-6 few TRBV3-1 TGTGCCAGCAGCTCCCGCCCCTCTGGGGCCAACGTCCTGACTTTC CASSSRPSGANVLTF
- TRBJ2-2 many TRBV2 TGTGCCAGCAGTGATTTCTCAAGTCCGTTTACCGGGGAGCTGTTTTTT CASSDFSSPFTGELFF
- TRBJ1-5 many TRBV12-3/TRBV12-4 TGTGCCAGCAGTCCTCGATCGGCTAGCAATCAGCCCCAGCATTTT CASSPRSASNQPQHF
TRBD1 TRBJ1-2 - TRBV6-6 TGTGCCAGCAGCACGTTACAGGGGACGGCGGGTGGCTACACCTTC CASSTLQGTAGGYTF
- TRBJ1-3 many TRBV3-1 TGTGCCAGCAGCCAAGTAACAGCTTCTGGAAACACCATATATTTT CASSQVTASGNTIYF
- TRBJ2-2 - TRBV6-2/TRBV6-3 TGTGCCAGCAGTTACGGGGCGGAGGCCGCGAACACCGGGGAGCTGTTTTTT CASSYGAEAANTGELFF
- TRBJ2-2 - TRBV27 TGTGCCAGCAGTTTAAGGCGGAACCCGAACACCGGGGAGCTGTTTTTT CASSLRRNPNTGELFF
- TRBJ1-6 many TRBV10-2 TGCGCCAGCAGTGACTGGCAGTCATATAATTCACCCCTCCACTTT CASSDWQSYNSPLHF
TRBD2 TRBJ2-1 many TRBV7-9 TGTGCCAGCAGCTTAACTAGCGGGAGGTTTTCCAATGAGCAGTTCTTC CASSLTSGRFSNEQFF
TRBD1 TRBJ2-3 few TRBV7-7 TGTGCCAGCAGCCTAGGTTGGGGGACAGGGCGCACAGATACGCAGTATTTT CASSLGWGTGRTDTQYF
- TRBJ2-1 many TRBV20-1 TGCAGTACCCCTGGGAGCTCCTACAATGAGCAGTTCTTC CSTPGSSYNEQFF